These T cell receptor beta chains were read from a single sample in a study of blood T cell repertoires in COVID-19. Sequencing was performed with immunoSEQ multiplex PCR; in TCRdb, only in-frame clones are kept and a portion is missing. Of approximately 240,000 clones in the sample, approximately 80% were seen once. Material for sequencing was peripheral blood. Receptors originate from a woman aged 55-75 years who had recovered from COVID-19. Both conserved end residues are part of each CDR3. A D gene is named only where the DNA matches it firmly. A clone size is listed for some rows: how often the clone was seen (once, few, many), or a class if it is expanded.

D gene	V gene	J gene	clone size	CDR3 protein	CDR3 DNA
TRBD1	TRBV24-1	TRBJ2-5	NA	CATSASGQGARETQYF	TGTGCCACCAGTGCTTCGGGACAGGGGGCCCGGGAGACCCAGTACTTC
TRBD1	TRBV6-5	TRBJ1-6	NA	CASRGLTGGATPLHF	TGTGCCAGCAGAGGGTTAACAGGGGGCGCGACACCCCTCCACTTT
TRBD2	TRBV15	TRBJ2-5	NA	CATSSRLARGVETQYF	TGTGCCACCAGCAGTAGACTAGCGCGGGGAGTAGAGACCCAGTACTTC
NA	TRBV6-5	TRBJ1-1	NA	CASTEGRMNTEAFF	TGTGCCAGCACCGAGGGTAGGATGAACACTGAAGCTTTCTTT
NA	TRBV7-8	TRBJ1-1	NA	CASSLAGPNTEAFF	TGTGCCAGCAGCTTAGCGGGGCCGAACACTGAAGCTTTCTTT
TRBD1	TRBV29-1	TRBJ2-3	NA	CSVERTGLTDTQYF	TGCAGCGTTGAGCGGACAGGACTCACAGATACGCAGTATTTT
TRBD2	TRBV12-3/TRBV12-4	TRBJ2-1	once	CASSLSRLAEQFF	TGTGCCAGCAGTTTAAGTCGACTAGCGGAGCAGTTCTTC
TRBD1	TRBV18	TRBJ1-2	NA	CASSPSGTGAGGYTF	TGTGCCAGCTCACCATCCGGGACAGGGGCCGGTGGCTACACCTTC
NA	TRBV3-1/TRBV3-2	TRBJ2-3	once	CASSRRGRGMTDTQYF	TGTGCCAGCAGCCGCCGAGGGCGGGGAATGACAGATACGCAGTATTTT
NA	TRBV7-9	TRBJ1-3	NA	CASSLYGGSGNTIYF	TGTGCCAGCAGCTTGTATGGGGGGTCAGGAAACACCATATATTTT
NA	TRBV29-1	TRBJ2-1	NA	CSVLSYSYNEQFF	TGCAGCGTCCTGAGTTACTCCTACAATGAGCAGTTCTTC
NA	TRBV9	TRBJ2-3	NA	CASSEAVLTDTQYF	TGTGCCAGCAGCGAAGCGGTACTCACAGATACGCAGTATTTT
NA	TRBV30	TRBJ2-7	NA	CAWSLYRGGFDEQYF	TGTGCCTGGAGTCTCTATAGGGGGGGTTTCGACGAGCAGTACTTC
NA	TRBV5-1	TRBJ2-1	many	CASSLGDNNEQFF	TGCGCCAGCAGCTTGGGAGATAACAATGAGCAGTTCTTC
NA	TRBV12-3/TRBV12-4	TRBJ2-7	NA	CASSLVPGREQYF	TGTGCCAGCAGTTTAGTTCCGGGGAGAGAGCAGTACTTC
TRBD2	TRBV2	TRBJ2-3	NA	CASSDRGGGDTQYF	TGTGCCAGCAGTGACCGGGGGGGAGGGGATACGCAGTATTTT
TRBD2	TRBV3-1/TRBV3-2	TRBJ2-3	NA	CASSQRGATNTQYF	TGTGCCAGCAGCCAGCGGGGGGCCACCAATACGCAGTATTTT
TRBD2	TRBV25-1	TRBJ2-1	NA	CASSAPERGATDEQFF	TGTGCCAGCAGTGCACCGGAGCGGGGGGCGACGGATGAGCAGTTCTTC
TRBD1	TRBV19	TRBJ1-5	NA	CASSTGQGSQPQHF	TGTGCCAGTAGTACCGGACAGGGTAGTCAGCCCCAGCATTTT
NA	TRBV4-1	TRBJ2-1	NA	CASSQSLSSYNEQFF	TGCGCCAGCAGCCAATCCCTGAGCTCCTACAATGAGCAGTTCTTC
NA	TRBV20-1	TRBJ2-1	NA	CSARGTSEQFF	TGCAGTGCTAGAGGTACAAGTGAGCAGTTCTTC
TRBD2	TRBV29-1	TRBJ2-3	NA	CSVEPSPAPRWGGPDTQYF	TGCAGCGTTGAACCCTCCCCCGCCCCGCGTTGGGGGGGACCAGATACGCAGTATTTT
TRBD2	TRBV23-1	TRBJ2-1	NA	CASSHSGGPQGNEQFF	TGCGCCAGCAGTCACTCGGGGGGGCCGCAGGGAAATGAGCAGTTCTTC
TRBD2	TRBV5-1	TRBJ2-5	few	CASSLEAAGELETQYF	TGCGCCAGCAGCTTGGAAGCAGCGGGGGAGCTGGAGACCCAGTACTTC
TRBD1	TRBV30	TRBJ2-5	NA	CASDRDPETQYF	TGTGCCTCAGACAGGGATCCAGAGACCCAGTACTTC
TRBD1	TRBV4-1	TRBJ1-1	NA	CASSQALQGAITEAFF	TGCGCCAGCAGCCAGGCTTTACAGGGGGCCATTACTGAAGCTTTCTTT
NA	TRBV12-3/TRBV12-4	TRBJ2-5	NA	CASSFGETQYF	TGTGCCAGCAGTTTCGGAGAGACCCAGTACTTC
NA	TRBV30	TRBJ1-5	NA	CAWSSGLLSNQPQHF	TGTGCCTGGAGTTCGGGACTCCTTAGCAATCAGCCCCAGCATTTT
TRBD1	TRBV6-5	TRBJ1-1	once	CASSFSRGQNTEAFF	TGTGCCAGCAGTTTCTCCAGGGGGCAGAACACTGAAGCTTTCTTT
NA	TRBV11-2	TRBJ1-3	once	CASSLDHRPSSGNTIYF	TGTGCCAGCAGCTTAGATCACAGACCGAGCTCTGGAAACACCATATATTTT
NA	TRBV14	TRBJ1-2	once	CASSQERGAFPDYYGYTF	TGTGCCAGCAGCCAAGAACGTGGGGCCTTCCCCGACTACTATGGCTACACCTTC
NA	TRBV12-3/TRBV12-4	TRBJ1-2	NA	CASSFGVSYGYTF	TGTGCCAGCAGTTTCGGGGTTTCCTATGGCTACACCTTC
NA	TRBV18	TRBJ2-3	NA	CASSLTLSRRGTDTQYF	TGTGCCAGCTCCCTGACCCTTTCTCGCCGGGGCACAGATACGCAGTATTTT
TRBD2	TRBV2	TRBJ2-3	NA	CAGDGLAGGTQYF	TGTGCCGGAGACGGACTAGCGGGGGGTACGCAGTATTTT
TRBD1	TRBV2	TRBJ1-5	NA	CASSEESGTELF	TGTGCCAGCAGTGAAGAATCAGGGACAGAGCTTTTT
NA	TRBV11-2	TRBJ2-3	NA	CASSPHTDTQYF	TGTGCCAGCAGCCCCCACACAGATACGCAGTATTTT
NA	TRBV7-2	TRBJ2-3	NA	CASRSRGADTQYF	TGTGCCAGCAGGTCGCGGGGTGCGGATACGCAGTATTTT
TRBD2	TRBV7-2	TRBJ2-2	NA	CASSLSGGWNTGELFF	TGTGCCAGCAGCTTAAGCGGGGGCTGGAACACCGGGGAGCTGTTTTTT
TRBD1	TRBV7-9	TRBJ1-1	NA	CASSLGQMNTEAFF	TGTGCCAGCAGCTTGGGACAGATGAACACTGAAGCTTTCTTT
NA	TRBV7-7	TRBJ2-7	once	CASSLRYEQYF	TGTGCTAGCAGCCTGAGGTACGAGCAGTACTTC
TRBD1	TRBV30	TRBJ1-1	NA	CAWSVTNRGRRTEAFF	TGTGCCTGGAGTGTAACGAACAGGGGACGTAGAACTGAAGCTTTCTTT
TRBD2	TRBV2	TRBJ2-1	NA	CASRGGLAGLGYNEQFF	TGTGCCAGCAGGGGCGGACTAGCGGGTCTGGGGTACAATGAGCAGTTCTTC
TRBD2	TRBV5-8	TRBJ2-7	NA	CASSYVPGTRSPRGYF	TGTGCCAGCAGCTACGTCCCCGGGACTAGGTCACCGCGGGGGTACTTC
TRBD2	TRBV5-5	TRBJ2-3	NA	CASSRPSGGLDTQYF	TGTGCCAGCAGCCGCCCTAGCGGGGGGTTGGATACGCAGTATTTT
NA	TRBV10-1	TRBJ2-7	NA	CASSPEGHSSYEQYF	TGCGCCAGCAGCCCGGAGGGCCACAGCTCCTACGAGCAGTACTTC
TRBD2	TRBV2	TRBJ2-3	NA	CASEKLAGGFTDTQYF	TGTGCCAGCGAGAAACTAGCGGGGGGGTTCACAGATACGCAGTATTTT
NA	TRBV19	TRBJ1-1	NA	CASSIARTMNTEAFF	TGTGCCAGTAGTATAGCCCGGACTATGAACACTGAAGCTTTCTTT
NA	TRBV12-3/TRBV12-4	TRBJ1-2	once	CASSFQVADGYTF	TGTGCCAGCAGTTTTCAGGTGGCCGATGGCTACACCTTC
NA	TRBV30	TRBJ2-7	NA	CAWRSRDIAYEQYF	TGTGCCTGGAGAAGCCGGGACATAGCCTACGAGCAGTACTTC
NA	TRBV4-2	TRBJ1-1	NA	CASSQVNRYEAFF	TGTGCCAGCAGCCAAGTCAACCGCTATGAAGCTTTCTTT
NA	TRBV7-2	TRBJ2-7	few	CASSLHATRSYEQYF	TGTGCCAGCAGCTTACATGCCACACGCTCCTACGAGCAGTACTTC
NA	TRBV5-4	TRBJ2-7	NA	CASSSTVSYEQYF	TGTGCCAGCAGCTCGACAGTCTCCTACGAGCAGTACTTC
TRBD1	TRBV9	TRBJ2-1	NA	CASSVVQGAFNEQFF	TGTGCCAGCAGCGTAGTACAGGGGGCTTTCAATGAGCAGTTCTTC